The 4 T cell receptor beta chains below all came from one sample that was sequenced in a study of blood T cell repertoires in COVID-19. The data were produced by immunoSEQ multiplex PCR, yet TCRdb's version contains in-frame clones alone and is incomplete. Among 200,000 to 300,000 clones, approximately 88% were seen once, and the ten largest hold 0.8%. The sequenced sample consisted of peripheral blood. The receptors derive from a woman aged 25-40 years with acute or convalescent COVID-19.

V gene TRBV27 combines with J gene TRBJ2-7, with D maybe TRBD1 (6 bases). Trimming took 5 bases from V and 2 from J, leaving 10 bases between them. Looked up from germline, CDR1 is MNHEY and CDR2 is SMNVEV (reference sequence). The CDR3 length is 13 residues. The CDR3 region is CASSRQAAYEQYF. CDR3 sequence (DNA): TGTGCCAGCAGTCGACAGGCAGCCTACGAGCAGTACTTC.

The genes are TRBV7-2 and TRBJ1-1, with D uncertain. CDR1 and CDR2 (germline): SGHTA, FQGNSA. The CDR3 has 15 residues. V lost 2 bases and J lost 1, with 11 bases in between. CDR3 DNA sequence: TGTGCCAGCAGCTTATCAGCGGCAGCGAACACTGAAGCTTTCTTT. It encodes CASSLSAAANTEAFF.

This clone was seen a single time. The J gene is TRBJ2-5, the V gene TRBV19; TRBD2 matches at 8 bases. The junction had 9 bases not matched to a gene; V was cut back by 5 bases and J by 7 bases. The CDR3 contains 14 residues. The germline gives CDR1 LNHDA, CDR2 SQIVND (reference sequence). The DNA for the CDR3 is TGTGCCAGTAGTGTACTAGCGGAGGGGGGGACCCAGTACTTC. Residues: CASSVLAEGGTQYF.

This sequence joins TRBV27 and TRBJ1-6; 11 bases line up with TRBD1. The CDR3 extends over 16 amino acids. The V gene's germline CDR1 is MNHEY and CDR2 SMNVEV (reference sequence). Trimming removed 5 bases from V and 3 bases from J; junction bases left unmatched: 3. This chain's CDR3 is CASSLGTGGYNSPLHF. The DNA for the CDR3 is TGTGCCAGCAGTCTCGGGACAGGGGGCTATAATTCACCCCTCCACTTT.